Given below is one T cell receptor beta chain in context. Antigen specificity is unknown. This CDR3 spans 15 amino acids. Germline loops: CDR1 KGHSH, CDR2 LQKENI. With V trimmed by 2 bases and J by 7 bases, 8 bases remained unmatched. The sample comes from a study of vaccination effects on CD4 cells after COVID-19. Within the ViraFEST assay, antigen-specific CD4+ T cells underwent expansion with viral peptide pools prior to sequencing. At the end of about 10 days of culture, CD4+ T cells were isolated. Participants were vaccinated with two doses of either the BNT162b2 or mRNA-1273 vaccine. Assay used: immunoSEQ multiplex PCR; TCRdb lists only in-frame clones, some missing. This sample carries tens of thousands of clones, roughly 80% of them seen once, and the ten largest clones take 0.75% to 1%. General observations from the study: By a late point after vaccination, infection- and vaccine-induced clones had shrunk markedly through clonal contraction. In healthy vaccinees, only 1 of 255 vaccine-induced clones cross-reacted with common cold coronaviruses.

This clonotype was sampled from a human donor who received a COVID-19 vaccine. This chain joins TRBV18 and TRBJ2-1, with 7 bases that match TRBD1. The source material was CD4+ T cells from PBMCs cultured with HCoV-OC43 spike peptides, sampled after COVID-19 vaccination. Subset specified: HCoV-OC43 spike overlapping peptide pool stimulation. In nucleotides, the CDR3 is TGTGCCAGCTCACCATATGAGGGGGCGCGGAATGAGCAGTTCTTC. It specifies CASSPYEGARNEQFF.